This entry features one T cell receptor beta chain sequence. The record originates from a study of blood T cell repertoires in COVID-19. Overall study: Material from acute and convalescent COVID-19 was sourced from the United States, Italy and Spain. T cells, B-cell-depleted T cells, or PBMCs supplied cDNA or gDNA.

CDR3 size: 16 residues. The V gene's germline CDR1 is SGHRS and CDR2 YFSETQ. V lost 0 bases and J lost 6; bases outside the gene matches: 3. As originally analysed: For nucleated cells, counts were estimated from reference gene primer amplification. Sequenced by immunoSEQ multiplex PCR; TCRdb stores in-frame clones only, minus some. That table supplies the V and J calls and clone size; D and trimming were determined from the DNA. The sample has nearly 300,000 clones, about 88% seen once. The TCR was taken from a human donor with COVID-19, enrolled during active disease. The donor label of this sample is uncertain. Input material: peripheral blood. This chain connects TRBV5-1 to TRBJ2-2, with TRBD2 matching 12 bases. CDR3 bases: TGCGCCAGCAGCTTGGGACTAGCGGGAGCTCCCGGGGAGCTGTTTTTT. Amino acids: CASSLGLAGAPGELFF. Full variable domain (rest looked up from reference TRBV5-1 and TRBJ2-2): KAGVTQTPRYLIKTRGQQVTLSCSPISGHRSVSWYQQTPGQGLQFLFEYFSETQRNKGNFPGRFSGRQFSNSRSEMNVSTLELGDSALYLCASSLGLAGAPGELFFGEGSRLTVL.